This is a list of T cell receptor beta chains from one sample in a study of HIV-infected children after antiretroviral therapy interruption. Via MiXCR, TCRdb re-called the 3' RACE reads, giving one row per CDR3 protein. This repertoire shows 70,000 to 90,000 distinct CDR3 sequences, 5.5% to 8.5% found once; its top ten account for about 1.1%. The material was CD45RA+ CD4+ T cells from PBMCs, pooled from several time points, obtained from a donor given antiretroviral therapy, either interrupted or continuous. The receptors shown here come from a pool of human donors with HIV. The CDR3 runs from the conserved cysteine through the conserved F or W. Each record gives: V gene, D gene, J gene, clone size, CDR3 DNA, CDR3 protein. A D gene is named only where the DNA matches it firmly. A row's size may be missing; if present it is once, few, many or a size class.

>TRBV19|TRBD1|TRBJ2-3|NA
TGTGCCAGTAGTATCCAACAGGGGACCACAGATACGCAGTATTTT
CASSIQQGTTDTQYF
>TRBV7-6|TRBD1|TRBJ1-3|many
TGTGCCAGCAGCTTGGGACAGTCGTTTGGGGGAAACACCATATATTTT
CASSLGQSFGGNTIYF
>TRBV5-1|TRBD2|TRBJ2-7|many
TGCGCCAGCAGCTTTCTAGCGGACTCCTACGAGCAGTACTTC
CASSFLADSYEQYF
>TRBV15|NA|TRBJ1-2|many
TGTGCCACCAGCAGAGATCGGGGGACCTATGGCTACACCTTC
CATSRDRGTYGYTF
>TRBV7-2|NA|TRBJ2-7|many
TGTGCCAGCAGCTCGGGCGGGGTAGGGGCCTACGAGCAGTACTTC
CASSSGGVGAYEQYF
>TRBV7-2|NA|TRBJ2-3|many
TGTGCCAGCAGCCCGGTGGTTAGCGGAGGGGGGGCAGATACGCAGTATTTT
CASSPVVSGGGADTQYF
>TRBV27|TRBD1|TRBJ2-7|few
TGTGCCAGCAGTTTTACAGGGGCGAGGTTGAACTTC
CASSFTGARLNF
>TRBV5-1|NA|TRBJ2-1|NA
TGCGCCAGCTCCGGGGGCTACGAGCAGTTCTTC
CASSGGYEQFF
>TRBV5-4|NA|TRBJ2-6|NA
TGTGCCAGCAGCGTAAACTCCCGGGCCAACGTCCTGACTTTC
CASSVNSRANVLTF
>TRBV10-1|TRBD1|TRBJ1-5|many
TGCGCCAGCAGTGAGACGGGCAGGGGGCGGCCGGGGAATCAGCCCCAGCATTTT
CASSETGRGRPGNQPQHF
>TRBV10-3|NA|TRBJ1-2|many
TGTGCCATCAGCCCAGGGGAATTGTGGGGCTACACCTTC
CAISPGELWGYTF
>TRBV4-1|TRBD1|TRBJ1-4|few
TGCGCCAGCAGTCAGGGGGCGAATGAAAAACTGTTTTTT
CASSQGANEKLFF
>TRBV3-1|NA|TRBJ1-5|many
TGTGCCAGCAGTCAAAGACAGACCAATCAGCCCCAGCATTTT
CASSQRQTNQPQHF
>TRBV30|NA|TRBJ2-2|NA
TGTGCCTGGAGTCCTCCCGGTGGCAGAGGGAACACCGGGGAGCTGTTTTTT
CAWSPPGGRGNTGELFF
>TRBV12-3/TRBV12-4|NA|TRBJ1-2|NA
TGTGCCAGCCAGGAAGATAACTATGGCTACACCTTC
CASQEDNYGYTF
>TRBV11-2|NA|TRBJ2-1|NA
TGTGCCAGCAGCTCCTGGACTGGCCCCGCCACCTACAATGAGCAGTTCTTC
CASSSWTGPATYNEQFF
>TRBV2|NA|TRBJ1-2|few
TGTGCCAGCACGATTGGGTATGGCTACACCTTC
CASTIGYGYTF
>TRBV7-2|NA|TRBJ1-1|many
TGTGCCAGCAGCTTAGTCATGGGGGCCACTGAAGCTTTCTTT
CASSLVMGATEAFF
>TRBV24-1|TRBD1|TRBJ2-7|NA
TGTGCCACCAGTGATTTGAAGACGGGGACAGGGCTCTGGGAGCAGTACTTC
CATSDLKTGTGLWEQYF